The entry below gives a single T cell receptor beta chain sequence along with its context. Its antigen is as yet unknown. These data come from a study of cytomegalovirus exposure and HLA in healthy donors. A multiplex PCR was run with 60 Vbeta primers and 13 Jbeta primers. Method: immunoSEQ multiplex PCR; TCRdb's copy keeps in-frame clones and lacks some. Among roughly 170,000 clones listed, around 81% were seen once. Regarding the study as a whole: Common viral pathogens (according to a later analysis) appeared linked to several of the most significant clusters. In a later analysis, an Asian-associated ancestry cluster reportedly showed fewer N-insertions than the roughly 690-donor mean. HLA restriction was apparent for most CMV-associated TCR beta chains in a later analysis. It was in a later analysis that TCR association rates were seen to vary by HLA locus, highest for DRB1 and lowest for HLA-C.

This receptor was taken from a young woman in good health and CMV-seronegative. Sequencing used PBMCs.

The CDR3: CASRSQGSPGNTIYF. In DNA form, the CDR3 reads TGTGCCAGTAGGTCACAGGGGTCCCCTGGAAACACCATATATTTT. This chain uses TRBV19 with TRBJ1-3; 7 nucleotides line up with TRBD1. J gave up 2 bases and V 6 bases, and 7 bases lay outside the gene matches. Per germline, CDR1 LNHDA and CDR2 SQIVND (reference sequence). The CDR3 extends over 15 amino acids.